This record covers a single T cell receptor (beta chain). Its antigen is not known. The V segment lost 0 bases and the J segment 3 bases; nucleotides outside the gene matches: 6. The CDR3 spans 16 residues. Germline CDR1 and CDR2: SGDLS and YYNGEE. These data belong to a study of CD8 T cells in ankylosing spondylitis. Study-level findings and limits: In ankylosing spondylitis patients, matched synovial fluid reportedly showed significant enrichment of disease-linked clones. A subset of motif variants has previously been described in the synovial fluid and blood of reactive arthritis. Ankylosing spondylitis blood appeared to be characterized by a TCR beta motif of fewer than ten highly homologous variants.

5'-RACE, quantitative and with molecular barcodes, yielded the TCR beta libraries. TCRdb reanalysed the 5' RACE reads using MiXCR and keeps one entry per CDR3 protein. The sample holds several thousand distinct CDR3 sequences, 8.2% seen once. The receptor was derived from a male donor with ankylosing spondylitis or in good health (not recorded which). Sequencing used blood, either unsorted or a sorted T cell fraction (not recorded which). The rearrangement joins TRBV9 to TRBJ2-1; 7 bases align to TRBD1. CDR3 sequence: CASSVEGQIVYNEQFF. The CDR3 nucleotides read TGTGCCAGCAGCGTAGAGGGACAGATAGTCTACAATGAGCAGTTCTTC.